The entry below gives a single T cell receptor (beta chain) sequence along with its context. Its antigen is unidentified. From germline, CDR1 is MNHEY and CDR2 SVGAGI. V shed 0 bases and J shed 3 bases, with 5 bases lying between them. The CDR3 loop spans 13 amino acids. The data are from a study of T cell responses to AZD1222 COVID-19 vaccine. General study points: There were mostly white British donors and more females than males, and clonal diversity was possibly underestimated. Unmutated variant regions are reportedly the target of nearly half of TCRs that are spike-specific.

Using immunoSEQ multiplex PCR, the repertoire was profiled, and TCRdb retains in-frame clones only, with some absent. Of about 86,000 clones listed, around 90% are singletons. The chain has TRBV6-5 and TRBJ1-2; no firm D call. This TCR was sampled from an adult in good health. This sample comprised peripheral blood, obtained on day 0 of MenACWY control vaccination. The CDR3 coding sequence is TGTGCCAGCAGTTACTCGACCTACTATGGCTACACCTTC. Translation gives CASSYSTYYGYTF.